The clone carrying this T cell receptor (beta chain) was seen a few times. Its antigen is not known. The limits of the CDR3 on the DNA are not certain, so only TCRdb's listed CDR3 is given. Germline assignment: CDR1 MNHEY and CDR2 SVGAGI. The CDR3 adds up to 13 amino acids, both ends counted. This sample is drawn from a study of T cells in Graves' hyperthyroidism and ophthalmopathy. Overall study results and limits: Blood shared most expanded thyroid clonotypes above 0.001.

Regions amplified from RNA transcripts were the TCR beta CDR3 regions. Primed by the HTBI set, a first-round RT-PCR was run on the TCR CDR3. TCRdb re-analysed the multiplex PCR reads in MiXCR, keeping a single row per CDR3 protein. Of approximately 720,000 distinct CDR3 sequences in the sample, over 15% were seen once. The blood was taken when hyperthyroidism was first diagnosed, before any ophthalmopathy symptoms showed up. J is TRBJ1-2 and V is TRBV6-5. This TCR came from a woman in her 50s with Graves' hyperthyroidism that later progressed to Graves' ophthalmopathy. The sequenced sample consisted of blood. The CDR3 loop is CASSYSQFFGYTF.